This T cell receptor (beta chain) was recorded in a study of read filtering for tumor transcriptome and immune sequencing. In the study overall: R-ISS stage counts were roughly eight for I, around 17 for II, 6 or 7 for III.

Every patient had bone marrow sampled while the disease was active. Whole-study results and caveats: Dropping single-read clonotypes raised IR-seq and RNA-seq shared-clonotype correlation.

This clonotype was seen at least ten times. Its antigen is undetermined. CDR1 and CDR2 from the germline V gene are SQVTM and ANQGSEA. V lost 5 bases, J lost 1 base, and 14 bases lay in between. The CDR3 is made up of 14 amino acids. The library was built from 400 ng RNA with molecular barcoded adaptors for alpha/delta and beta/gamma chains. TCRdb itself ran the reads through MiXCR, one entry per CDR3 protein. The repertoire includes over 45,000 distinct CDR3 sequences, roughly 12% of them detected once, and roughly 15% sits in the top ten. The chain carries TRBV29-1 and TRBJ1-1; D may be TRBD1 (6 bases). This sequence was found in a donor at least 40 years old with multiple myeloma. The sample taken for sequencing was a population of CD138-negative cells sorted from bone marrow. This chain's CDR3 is CSVLPKGGNTEAFF. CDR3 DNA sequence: TGCAGCGTTCTACCCAAGGGGGGGAACACTGAAGCTTTCTTT. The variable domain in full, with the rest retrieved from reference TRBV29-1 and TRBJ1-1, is SAVISQKPSRDICQRGTSLTIQCQVDSQVTMMFWYRQQPGQSLTLIATANQGSEATYESGFVIDKFPISRPNLTFSTLTVSNMSPEDSSIYLCSVLPKGGNTEAFFGQGTRLTVV.